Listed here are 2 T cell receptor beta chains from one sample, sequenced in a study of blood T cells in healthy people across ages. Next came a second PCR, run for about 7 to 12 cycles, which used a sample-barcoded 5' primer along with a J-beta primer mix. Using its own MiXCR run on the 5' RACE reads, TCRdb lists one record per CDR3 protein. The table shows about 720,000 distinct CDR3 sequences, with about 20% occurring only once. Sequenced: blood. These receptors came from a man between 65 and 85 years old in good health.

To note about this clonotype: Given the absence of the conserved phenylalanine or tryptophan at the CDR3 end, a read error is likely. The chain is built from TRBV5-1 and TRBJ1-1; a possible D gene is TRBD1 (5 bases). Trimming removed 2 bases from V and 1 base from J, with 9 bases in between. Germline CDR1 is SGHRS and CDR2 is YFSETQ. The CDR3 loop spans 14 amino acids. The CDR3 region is CASSFGTENTEAFS. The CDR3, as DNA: TGCGCCAGCAGCTTTGGGACGGAGAACACTGAAGCTTTCTCT.

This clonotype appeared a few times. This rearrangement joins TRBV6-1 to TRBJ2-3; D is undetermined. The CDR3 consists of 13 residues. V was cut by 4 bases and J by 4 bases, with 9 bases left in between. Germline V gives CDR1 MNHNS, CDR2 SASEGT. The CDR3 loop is CASSVGSPDTQYF. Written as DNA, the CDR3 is TGTGCCAGCAGTGTCGGTTCCCCAGATACGCAGTATTTT.